What follows are 18 T cell receptor beta chains derived from one specimen sequenced in a study of cytomegalovirus exposure and HLA in healthy donors. PCR was performed using 60 Vbeta and 13 Jbeta primers. Clones were read by immunoSEQ multiplex PCR, and TCRdb kept only the in-frame ones, dropping some. The data show approximately 100,000 clones, 76% seen once. Input material: PBMCs. These receptors all stem from a man aged 35 to 55 in good health and CMV-seronegative.

The V gene is TRBV5-1, the J gene TRBJ2-3, with TRBD1 matching 7 bases. The ends lost 4 bases at V and 2 bases at J; junction bases unmatched: 7. The germline V gene encodes CDR1 SGHRS and CDR2 YFSETQ. The CDR3 has 15 amino acids. The CDR3 here is CASSPRDRFTDTQYF. The CDR3 DNA sequence: TGCGCCAGCAGCCCCAGGGACAGATTCACAGATACGCAGTATTTT.

The V gene is TRBV28, the J gene TRBJ2-2, with 11 bases aligning to TRBD1. Germline CDR1 is MDHEN and CDR2 is SYDVKM. The ends lost 8 bases at V and 4 bases at J; junction bases unmatched: 9. The CDR3 spans 16 residues. CDR3 DNA sequence: TGTGCCAGCTTCGGGGACAGGGGGGGGATCACCGGGGAGCTGTTTTTT. Its protein is CASFGDRGGITGELFF.

This clone showed up just a few times. The chain uses TRBV9 and TRBJ1-5; D uncertain. The CDR3 spans 15 residues. Germline V gives CDR1 SGDLS, CDR2 YYNGEE. Trimming cost V 0 bases and J 5 bases, with 12 bases left between them. CDR3 amino acids: CASSVGVAAYQPQHF. The CDR3, as DNA: TGTGCCAGCAGCGTAGGGGTGGCGGCATATCAGCCCCAGCATTTT.

This chain connects TRBV19 to TRBJ1-5; no definite D call. Trimming took off 2 bases at V and 4 bases at J, with 15 bases between the two ends. The CDR3 extends over 16 amino acids. CDR1 and CDR2 from the germline V gene are LNHDA and SQIVND (reference sequence). The CDR3 here is CASSIIHLGSNQPQHF. The CDR3, as DNA: TGTGCCAGTAGTATAATCCACCTCGGGAGTAATCAGCCCCAGCATTTT.

The chain has TRBV30 and TRBJ2-7; no reliable D call. Per the germline V gene, CDR1 is GTSNPN and CDR2 is SVGIG (reference sequence). This CDR3 region has 11 residues. The V gene lost 5 bases and the J gene lost 1 base, with 6 bases spanning the gap. The CDR3 protein is CAWSFSYEQYF. In DNA form, the CDR3 reads TGTGCCTGGTCCTTTTCCTACGAGCAGTACTTC.

V is TRBV2 and J is TRBJ2-2, with TRBD2 identical over 13 bases. The germline V gene encodes CDR1 SNHLY and CDR2 FYNNEI. The CDR3 has 15 amino acids. The V and J ends lost 7 bases and 6 bases, in that order; junction bases with no gene match: 5. CDR3 region: CASTRTSGGAGELFF. The CDR3, as DNA: TGTGCCAGCACCCGCACTAGCGGGGGGGCCGGGGAGCTGTTTTTT.

The chain recombines TRBV18 with TRBJ2-6; TRBD2 might be the D (5 bases). CDR3 length: 15 residues. CDR1 and CDR2 from the germline V gene are KGHSH and LQKENI. V was shortened by 11 bases and J by 0 bases, with 14 bases between the two germline ends. The CDR3 protein is CAANHGDSGANVLTF. The CDR3 region has the DNA TGTGCCGCGAACCACGGGGACTCTGGGGCCAACGTCCTGACTTTC.

The chain employs TRBV13 and TRBJ1-1; the D is unclear. Between the trimmed V and J ends, which lost 5 bases and 0 bases, there was a span of 13 bases. The CDR3 is 15 residues long. Germline CDR1 reads PRHDT; CDR2 reads FYEKMQ (reference sequence). CDR3 region: CASSVAVPLNTEAFF. The CDR3 nucleotides are TGTGCCAGCAGCGTTGCGGTTCCTTTGAACACTGAAGCTTTCTTT. The variable domain in full, completed from reference TRBV13 and TRBJ1-1, reads AAGVIQSPRHLIKEKRETATLKCYPIPRHDTVYWYQQGPGQDPQFLISFYEKMQSDKGSIPDRFSAQQFSDYHSELNMSSLELGDSALYFCASSVAVPLNTEAFFGQGTRLTVV.

The chain couples TRBV4-1 to TRBJ1-1, with D possibly matching TRBD1 (5 bases). V was clipped by 3 bases and J by 0 bases, with 26 bases between them. CDR3 length: 20 residues. Looked up from germline, CDR1 is MGHRA and CDR2 is YSYEKL. Written as DNA, the CDR3 is TGCGCCAGCAGCCATGCTGGCGCCGCAGGGCAGACCCTAATGAACACTGAAGCTTTCTTT. It translates to CASSHAGAAGQTLMNTEAFF.

The chain links TRBV6-1 to TRBJ2-3, with 9 bases aligning to TRBD2. Germline lookup yields CDR1 MNHNS and CDR2 SASEGT. CDR3 length equals 17 residues. J lost 0 bases, V lost 0 bases, and 4 bases had no gene match. The CDR3 nucleotides read TGTGCCAGCAGTGAAGCTAGCGGGGGTGGTAGCACAGATACGCAGTATTTT. It is translated as CASSEASGGGSTDTQYF.

The chain employs TRBV27 and TRBJ2-7; 7 bases line up with TRBD1. This CDR3 has 13 residues. J was trimmed by 2 bases and V by 5 bases; bases with no gene match: 3. Germline values: CDR1 MNHEY, CDR2 SMNVEV (reference sequence). The CDR3: CASSQGTAYEQYV. The CDR3 DNA is TGTGCCAGCAGTCAGGGGACAGCCTACGAGCAGTACGTC.

The chain links TRBV7-2 to TRBJ1-5; D gene uncertain. Trimming took 1 base from V and 0 from J, leaving 7 bases between them. CDR1 and CDR2 from the germline V gene are SGHTA and FQGNSA. The CDR3 length is 15 residues. The CDR3 protein is CASSLVQNSNQPQHF. CDR3 coding DNA: TGTGCCAGCAGCTTAGTTCAGAATAGCAATCAGCCCCAGCATTTT.

The rearrangement uses TRBV7-6 and TRBJ1-2; D is undetermined. The CDR3 covers 13 residues. Between the trimmed V and J ends, which lost 3 bases and 1 base, there was a span of 6 bases. Germline V CDR1 and CDR2: SGHVS, FNYEAQ. The CDR3 region has the DNA TGTGCCAGCAGCTTCGACATTAACTATGGCTACACCTTC. The encoded protein is CASSFDINYGYTF.

The chain joins TRBV5-6 to TRBJ2-3; 9 nucleotides align to TRBD2. Germline CDR1 reads SGHDT; CDR2 reads YYEEEE. V gave up 2 bases and J gave up 5 bases; unmatched junction bases: 12. CDR3 length: 17 residues. In nucleotides, the CDR3 is TGTGCCAGCAGCTTTCCCCCCCCTAGCGGGGTGGTAGATACGCAGTATTTT. Protein: CASSFPPPSGVVDTQYF. Drawing the rest from reference TRBV5-6 and TRBJ2-3, the complete variable domain is DAGVTQSPTHLIKTRGQQVTLRCSPKSGHDTVSWYQQALGQGPQFIFQYYEEEERQRGNFPDRFSGHQFPNYSSELNVNALLLGDSALYLCASSFPPPSGVVDTQYFGPGTRLTVL.

V is TRBV19 and J is TRBJ1-6, with D possibly being TRBD1 (6 bases). The CDR3 has 13 amino acids. Germline values: CDR1 LNHDA, CDR2 SQIVND (reference sequence). The V end was cut by 3 bases, the J end by 7 bases, with 7 bases between. CDR3 nucleotide sequence: TGTGCCAGTAGTATCAGGGGAAATTCACCCCTCCACTTT. Amino acid sequence: CASSIRGNSPLHF.

The gene calls are TRBV9 and TRBJ1-2; the D is unclear. This CDR3 is built from 13 residues. V lost 3 bases, J lost 5 bases, and 11 bases lay in between. In germline, CDR1 is SGDLS, CDR2 YYNGEE. This CDR3 reads CASSDGILYGYTF. Written as DNA, the CDR3 is TGTGCCAGCAGCGACGGGATCTTATATGGCTACACCTTC. The whole variable domain, remainder taken from reference TRBV9 and TRBJ1-2, is DSGVTQTPKHLITATGQRVTLRCSPRSGDLSVYWYQQSLDQGLQFLIQYYNGEERAKGNILERFSAQQFPDLHSELNLSSLELGDSALYFCASSDGILYGYTFGSGTRLTVV.

The chain links TRBV6-5 to TRBJ2-1, with a weak D call TRBD2 (6 bases). This CDR3 has 14 residues. From germline, CDR1 is MNHEY and CDR2 SVGAGI. Trimming removed 5 bases at V and 4 bases at J, with 12 bases between. This CDR3 is CASSELGGYNEQFF. CDR3 nucleotides: TGTGCCAGCAGTGAATTGGGAGGTTACAATGAGCAGTTCTTC.

The CDR3 DNA is TGTGCCAGCAGCTTAGACACTAGCTCTGGGGCCAACGTCCTGACTTTC. This gives the protein CASSLDTSSGANVLTF. The chain joins TRBV7-2 to TRBJ2-6, with a possible D match to TRBD2 (5 bases). V dropped 1 base and J dropped 0 bases, with 7 bases sitting between them. Per germline, CDR1 SGHTA and CDR2 FQGNSA. This CDR3 is built from 16 residues. The complete variable domain, with remaining parts taken from reference TRBV7-2 and TRBJ2-6, reads GAGVSQSPSNKVTEKGKDVELRCDPISGHTALYWYRQSLGQGLEFLIYFQGNSAPDKSGLPSDRFSAERTGGSVSTLTIQRTQQEDSAVYLCASSLDTSSGANVLTFGAGSRLTVL.